A selection of T cell receptor beta chains follows, all from one sample in a study of CD8+CD57+ T cells in acquired aplastic anemia. TCRdb ran MiXCR on the reads and lists one entry per CDR3 protein. The sample shows approximately 250,000 distinct CDR3 sequences, roughly 82% of them seen only once. The sequenced material came from sorted CD4+, CD8+, or CD8+CD57+ T cells (not recorded which) from PBMCs. The receptors were gathered from a human donor with aplastic anemia. CDR3s include the opening cysteine and the closing phenylalanine or tryptophan. Each record gives: clone size, D gene, J gene, V gene, CDR3 DNA, CDR3 protein. A D gene is named only where the DNA matches it firmly. Some rows have no size entry. The others give once, few or many, or a class for an expanded clone.

clone_size: .
d_call: .
j_call: TRBJ2-7
v_call: TRBV2
cdr3_nt: TGTGCCAGCAGCGTAGGCACAGCATATTCCGAGCAGTACTTC
cdr3_aa: CASSVGTAYSEQYF

clone_size: .
d_call: .
j_call: TRBJ1-4
v_call: TRBV19
cdr3_nt: TGTGCCAGTAGTATCCCTACTCGAGCGCGAGAGACAGATAAGCAGTTTTTT
cdr3_aa: CASSIPTRARETDKQFF

clone_size: .
d_call: .
j_call: TRBJ2-7
v_call: TRBV20-1
cdr3_nt: TGCAGTGCTAGAGAAGAGGGGAGGGAGCAGTACTTC
cdr3_aa: CSAREEGREQYF

clone_size: .
d_call: .
j_call: TRBJ2-2
v_call: TRBV20-1
cdr3_nt: TGCAGTGCTATCGGGGAGCTGTTTTTT
cdr3_aa: CSAIGELFF

clone_size: .
d_call: .
j_call: TRBJ2-3
v_call: TRBV14
cdr3_nt: TGTGCCAGCAGCCACCAACGTCACACAGATACGCAGTATTTT
cdr3_aa: CASSHQRHTDTQYF

clone_size: .
d_call: TRBD2
j_call: TRBJ2-1
v_call: TRBV20-1
cdr3_nt: TGCAGCGTCAACGGGGGGTACTACAATGAGCAGTTCTTC
cdr3_aa: CSVNGGYYNEQFF

clone_size: .
d_call: .
j_call: TRBJ1-6
v_call: TRBV19
cdr3_nt: TGTGCCAGCAGTATAGCGAGCGCGGACTATAATTCGCCCCTCTACTTT
cdr3_aa: CASSIASADYNSPLYF

clone_size: .
d_call: .
j_call: TRBJ2-7
v_call: TRBV7-6
cdr3_nt: TGTGCCAGCAGCTTAGCCCACTTCTCAAAAGAGACCCAGTTC
cdr3_aa: CASSLAHFSKETQF

clone_size: .
d_call: .
j_call: TRBJ2-5
v_call: TRBV7-9
cdr3_nt: TGTGCCACCAGCTTTCGCAGCGGGCAGGGGACCCATTACTTC
cdr3_aa: CATSFRSGQGTHYF

clone_size: .
d_call: .
j_call: TRBJ2-3
v_call: TRBV7-2
cdr3_nt: TGTGCCAGCAGCGTAGGGGGAGACGGCACAGGTACGCGGTATTTT
cdr3_aa: CASSVGGDGTGTRYF

clone_size: few
d_call: .
j_call: TRBJ2-7
v_call: TRBV10-2
cdr3_nt: TGCGCCAGCAGTGAGTCGACGGGAGTTCTCGAGCAGTACTTC
cdr3_aa: CASSESTGVLEQYF

clone_size: once
d_call: .
j_call: TRBJ1-5
v_call: TRBV2
cdr3_nt: TGCGCCAGCAGGCACACAGGGACTCATCCCCAGCATTTT
cdr3_aa: CASRHTGTHPQHF

clone_size: .
d_call: .
j_call: TRBJ2-3
v_call: TRBV7-9
cdr3_nt: TGTGCCAGCAGCGACGGGGCCACAGAACCACAGAATTTT
cdr3_aa: CASSDGATEPQNF

clone_size: .
d_call: .
j_call: TRBJ1-6
v_call: TRBV9
cdr3_nt: TGTGCCAGCGGTGCAGCTGGGAACATTCAGTACCTCCACTTT
cdr3_aa: CASGAAGNIQYLHF

clone_size: .
d_call: .
j_call: TRBJ1-1
v_call: TRBV12-3/TRBV12-4
cdr3_nt: TGTGCCAGCAGTTTGAACAGGGCCGAAGTGAACACTGAAGCTTTCTTT
cdr3_aa: CASSLNRAEVNTEAFF

clone_size: .
d_call: TRBD1
j_call: TRBJ2-3
v_call: TRBV7-3
cdr3_nt: TGTGCCAGCAGTCGCACCGGGACAGAAAGATTCCTTGGCTTT
cdr3_aa: CASSRTGTERFLGF

clone_size: .
d_call: TRBD2
j_call: TRBJ2-5
v_call: TRBV11-3
cdr3_nt: TGTGCCAGCAGCGGGGGGGACCAGCAAGAGACCCAGTACTTC
cdr3_aa: CASSGGDQQETQYF

clone_size: .
d_call: .
j_call: TRBJ1-2
v_call: TRBV20-1
cdr3_nt: TGCAGTGCTAGACCTGGGACGGATAACTATGGCTACACCTTC
cdr3_aa: CSARPGTDNYGYTF

clone_size: .
d_call: .
j_call: TRBJ1-2
v_call: TRBV15
cdr3_nt: TGTGCCACCCGCCACCTGGACTATGGCTACACCTTC
cdr3_aa: CATRHLDYGYTF

clone_size: .
d_call: .
j_call: TRBJ2-5
v_call: TRBV7-6
cdr3_nt: .
cdr3_aa: CAISVGPGTKDF

clone_size: .
d_call: .
j_call: TRBJ2-1
v_call: TRBV7-3
cdr3_nt: TGTGCCAGCAGCTCTGGTGGAGTCAATGAGGAGTTCTTC
cdr3_aa: CASSSGGVNEEFF

clone_size: .
d_call: TRBD2
j_call: TRBJ2-3
v_call: TRBV7-9
cdr3_nt: TGTGCCAGCAGCTTTACTAGCGCAATGAGCAGTTATTCGTTT
cdr3_aa: CASSFTSAMSSYSF

clone_size: .
d_call: .
j_call: TRBJ2-3
v_call: TRBV7-8
cdr3_nt: TGTGCCAGCAGCTTAGCGGATAGCCATCAGCCGCAGTATTTT
cdr3_aa: CASSLADSHQPQYF

clone_size: .
d_call: .
j_call: TRBJ1-3
v_call: TRBV19
cdr3_nt: TGTGCCAGTCGGGAGGAGACGAACGCCCTTGGAAACACCATATATTTT
cdr3_aa: CASREETNALGNTIYF

clone_size: .
d_call: TRBD2
j_call: TRBJ2-3
v_call: TRBV7-9
cdr3_nt: TGTGCCAGCAGCTTAGGACTAGCGGGGACAGACACGCCCTATTTT
cdr3_aa: CASSLGLAGTDTPYF

clone_size: .
d_call: .
j_call: TRBJ2-1
v_call: TRBV7-9
cdr3_nt: TGTGCCAGCAGCTTAGCAGGGGCGGATGAGCAGTTCTTC
cdr3_aa: CASSLAGADEQFF

clone_size: .
d_call: .
j_call: TRBJ1-1
v_call: TRBV5-6
cdr3_nt: TGTGCCAGCAGCTGGGACACAGAGAACACTGAAGCTTTCTTT
cdr3_aa: CASSWDTENTEAFF

clone_size: .
d_call: .
j_call: TRBJ2-7
v_call: TRBV4-1
cdr3_nt: TGCGCCAGCAGCCAAGAGGGAGTCTACGAGCAGTACTTC
cdr3_aa: CASSQEGVYEQYF

clone_size: .
d_call: TRBD1
j_call: TRBJ2-7
v_call: TRBV10-3
cdr3_nt: TGTGCCATCAGGGGACAGGGGGGCGGCTACTCCTTC
cdr3_aa: CAIRGQGGGYSF

clone_size: .
d_call: .
j_call: TRBJ1-6
v_call: TRBV9
cdr3_nt: TGTGCCAGCAGTGGTGAAGCGGGGGACACCGGGGAGCCCCTCCACTTT
cdr3_aa: CASSGEAGDTGEPLHF

clone_size: once
d_call: TRBD1
j_call: TRBJ2-5
v_call: TRBV5-6
cdr3_nt: TGTGCCAGCAGTTCAAACGGGACAGGGAGAACGGACCAGTACTTC
cdr3_aa: CASSSNGTGRTDQYF

clone_size: once
d_call: .
j_call: TRBJ2-2
v_call: TRBV9
cdr3_nt: TGTGCCAGCAGAGGTGCTGGGAACATTCAGGGGTTCGTGTTTTTT
cdr3_aa: CASRGAGNIQGFVFF

clone_size: .
d_call: .
j_call: TRBJ1-2
v_call: TRBV7-3
cdr3_nt: TGTGCCAGCTCAAGAGAGGCCAACGCCGTTGAATACGGATACACCTTC
cdr3_aa: CASSREANAVEYGYTF

clone_size: .
d_call: .
j_call: TRBJ2-6
v_call: TRBV7-8
cdr3_nt: TGTGCCAGCAGCTTAGCGGGAGGCTACGAGACGAAGTTCTTGACTTTC
cdr3_aa: CASSLAGGYETKFLTF

clone_size: .
d_call: .
j_call: TRBJ2-3
v_call: TRBV11-1
cdr3_nt: TGTGCCAGCAGCTCCCAGAGCGGTAGCACAGATACGCAGTATTTT
cdr3_aa: CASSSQSGSTDTQYF

clone_size: .
d_call: TRBD1
j_call: TRBJ2-3
v_call: TRBV7-9
cdr3_nt: TGTGCCAGCAGCTTCGCACCGGGACAGGGGAACTATGGCTTT
cdr3_aa: CASSFAPGQGNYGF

clone_size: .
d_call: .
j_call: TRBJ2-3
v_call: TRBV24-1
cdr3_nt: TGTGCCACCAGTGAGTCGGGACGGACGACAGATACGCAGTATTTT
cdr3_aa: CATSESGRTTDTQYF

clone_size: .
d_call: .
j_call: TRBJ1-3
v_call: TRBV13
cdr3_nt: TGTGCCAGCAGCTCAGGTGGGGCGCCTGGAAACACCATATATTTT
cdr3_aa: CASSSGGAPGNTIYF

clone_size: .
d_call: .
j_call: TRBJ1-1
v_call: TRBV7-2
cdr3_nt: TGTGCCAGCAGCTTACATCTGAAAGGGACCGCTCAAGCTTTCTTT
cdr3_aa: CASSLHLKGTAQAFF

clone_size: few
d_call: .
j_call: TRBJ1-3
v_call: TRBV3-1
cdr3_nt: TGTGCCTGCAGCCAAGATCGGGCGGCTGGAAACACCATATATTTT
cdr3_aa: CACSQDRAAGNTIYF

clone_size: many
d_call: TRBD2
j_call: TRBJ2-2
v_call: TRBV6-2/TRBV6-3
cdr3_nt: TGTGCCAGCAGTCTAGCGGGAGGTGTCGGGGAGCTGTTTTTT
cdr3_aa: CASSLAGGVGELFF

clone_size: .
d_call: TRBD1
j_call: TRBJ2-7
v_call: TRBV9
cdr3_nt: TGTGCCAGCAGCTTGGAAGGACAGGTCACTGACACGCAGTACTTC
cdr3_aa: CASSLEGQVTDTQYF